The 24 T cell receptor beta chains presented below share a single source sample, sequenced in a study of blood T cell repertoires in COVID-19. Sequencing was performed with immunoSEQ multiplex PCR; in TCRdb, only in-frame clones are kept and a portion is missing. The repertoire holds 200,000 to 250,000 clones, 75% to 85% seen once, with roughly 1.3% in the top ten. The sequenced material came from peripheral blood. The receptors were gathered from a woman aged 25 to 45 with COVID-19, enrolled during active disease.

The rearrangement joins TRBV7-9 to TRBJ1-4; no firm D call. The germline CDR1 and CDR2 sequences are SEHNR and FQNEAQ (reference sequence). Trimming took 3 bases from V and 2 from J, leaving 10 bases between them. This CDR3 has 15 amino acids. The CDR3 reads CASSFSQSTNEKLFF. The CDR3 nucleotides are TGTGCCAGCAGCTTCTCACAGTCGACTAATGAAAAACTGTTTTTT.

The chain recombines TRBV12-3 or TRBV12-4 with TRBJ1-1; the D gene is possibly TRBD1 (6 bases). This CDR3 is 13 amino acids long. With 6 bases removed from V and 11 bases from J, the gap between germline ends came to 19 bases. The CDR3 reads CASSQDRGKGAFF. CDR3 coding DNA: TGTGCCAGCAGCCAGGATAGGGGGAAAGGGGCTTTCTTT.

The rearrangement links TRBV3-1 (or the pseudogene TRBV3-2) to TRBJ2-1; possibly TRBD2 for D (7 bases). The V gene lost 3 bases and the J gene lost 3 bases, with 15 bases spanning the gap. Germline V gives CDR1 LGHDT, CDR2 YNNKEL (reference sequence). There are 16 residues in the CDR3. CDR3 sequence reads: CASSQGGRENYNEQFF. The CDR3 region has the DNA TGTGCCAGCAGCCAGGGGGGGCGGGAGAACTACAATGAGCAGTTCTTC.

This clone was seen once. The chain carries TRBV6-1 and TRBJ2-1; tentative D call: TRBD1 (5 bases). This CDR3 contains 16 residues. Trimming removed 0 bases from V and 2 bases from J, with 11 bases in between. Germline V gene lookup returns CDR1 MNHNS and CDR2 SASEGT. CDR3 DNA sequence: TGTGCCAGCAGTGAAGCGGGTAGGGGTCCCTACAATGAGCAGTTCTTC. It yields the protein CASSEAGRGPYNEQFF.

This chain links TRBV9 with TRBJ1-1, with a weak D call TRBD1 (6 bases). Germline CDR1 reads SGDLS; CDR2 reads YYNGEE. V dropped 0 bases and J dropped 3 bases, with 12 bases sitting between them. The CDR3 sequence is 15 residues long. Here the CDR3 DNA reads TGTGCCAGCAGCGTAGTGTCGACAGGCGACACTGAAGCTTTCTTT. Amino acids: CASSVVSTGDTEAFF.

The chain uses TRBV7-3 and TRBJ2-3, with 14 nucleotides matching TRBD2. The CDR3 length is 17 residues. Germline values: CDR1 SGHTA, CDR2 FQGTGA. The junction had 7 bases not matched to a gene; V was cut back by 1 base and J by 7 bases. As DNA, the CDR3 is TGTGCCAGCAGCTTAATCCCGACTAGCGGGGGGGGAAATACGCAGTATTTT. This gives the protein CASSLIPTSGGGNTQYF.

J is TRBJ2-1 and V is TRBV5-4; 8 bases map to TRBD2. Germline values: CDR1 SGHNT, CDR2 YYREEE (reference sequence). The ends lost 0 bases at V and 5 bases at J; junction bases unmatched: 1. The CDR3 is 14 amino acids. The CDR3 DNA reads TGTGCCAGCAGCTTGGTACTAGCGGACAATGAGCAGTTCTTC. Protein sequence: CASSLVLADNEQFF.

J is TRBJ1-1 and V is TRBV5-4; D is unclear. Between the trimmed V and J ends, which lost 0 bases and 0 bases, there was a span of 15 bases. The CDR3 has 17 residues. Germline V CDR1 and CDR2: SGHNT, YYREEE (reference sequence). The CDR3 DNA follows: TGTGCCAGCAGCTTGGCACCCGAGGGCCCTTTGAACACTGAAGCTTTCTTT. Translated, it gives CASSLAPEGPLNTEAFF.

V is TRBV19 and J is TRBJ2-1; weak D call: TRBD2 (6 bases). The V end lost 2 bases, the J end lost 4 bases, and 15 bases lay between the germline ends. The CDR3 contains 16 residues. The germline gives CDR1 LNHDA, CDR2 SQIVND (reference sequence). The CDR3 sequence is CASSIPPPGRYNEQFF. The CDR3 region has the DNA TGTGCCAGTAGTATACCTCCTCCTGGGAGGTACAATGAGCAGTTCTTC.

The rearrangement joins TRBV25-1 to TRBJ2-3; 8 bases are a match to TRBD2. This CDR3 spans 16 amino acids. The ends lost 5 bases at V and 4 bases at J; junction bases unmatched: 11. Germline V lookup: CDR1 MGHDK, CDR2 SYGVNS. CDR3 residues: CASSTISGESPDTQYF. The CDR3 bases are TGTGCCAGCAGTACGATTAGCGGGGAGTCCCCAGATACGCAGTATTTT.

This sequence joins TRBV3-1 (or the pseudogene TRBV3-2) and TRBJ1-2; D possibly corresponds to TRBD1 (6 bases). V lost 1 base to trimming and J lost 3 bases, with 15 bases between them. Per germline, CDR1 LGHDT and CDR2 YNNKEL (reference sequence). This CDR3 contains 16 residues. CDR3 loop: CASSQVGAGAHYGYTF. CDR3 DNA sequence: TGTGCCAGCAGCCAAGTGGGTGCAGGGGCGCACTATGGCTACACCTTC.

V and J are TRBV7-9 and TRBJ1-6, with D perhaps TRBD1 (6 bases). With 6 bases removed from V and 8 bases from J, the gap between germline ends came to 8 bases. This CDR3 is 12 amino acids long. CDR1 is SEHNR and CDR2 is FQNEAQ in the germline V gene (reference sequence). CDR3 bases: TGTGCCAGCAGACAGGGTGATTCACCCCTCCACTTT. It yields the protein CASRQGDSPLHF.

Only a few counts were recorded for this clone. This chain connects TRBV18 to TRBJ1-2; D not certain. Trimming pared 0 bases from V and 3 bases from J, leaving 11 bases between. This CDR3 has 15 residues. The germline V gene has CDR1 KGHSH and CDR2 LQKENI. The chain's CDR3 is CASSPPSGRDYGYTF. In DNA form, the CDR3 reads TGTGCCAGCTCACCACCGTCCGGGAGGGACTATGGCTACACCTTC. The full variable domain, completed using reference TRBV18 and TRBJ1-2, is NAGVMQNPRHLVRRRGQEARLRCSPMKGHSHVYWYRQLPEEGLKFMVYLQKENIIDESGMPKERFSAEFPKEGPSILRIQQVVRGDSAAYFCASSPPSGRDYGYTFGSGTRLTVV.

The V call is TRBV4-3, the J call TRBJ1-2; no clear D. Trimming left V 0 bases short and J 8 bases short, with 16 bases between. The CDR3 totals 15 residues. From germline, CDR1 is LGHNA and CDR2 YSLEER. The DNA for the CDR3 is TGCGCCAGCAGCCAAGATCTTGTCGTCCGGGTGGGCTACACCTTC. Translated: CASSQDLVVRVGYTF.

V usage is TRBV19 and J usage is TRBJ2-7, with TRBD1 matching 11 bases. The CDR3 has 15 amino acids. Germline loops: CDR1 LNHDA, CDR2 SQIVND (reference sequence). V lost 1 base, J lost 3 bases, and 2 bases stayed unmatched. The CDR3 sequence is CASSIGGTGGYEQYF. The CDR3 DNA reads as TGTGCCAGTAGTATAGGTGGGACAGGGGGCTACGAGCAGTACTTC.

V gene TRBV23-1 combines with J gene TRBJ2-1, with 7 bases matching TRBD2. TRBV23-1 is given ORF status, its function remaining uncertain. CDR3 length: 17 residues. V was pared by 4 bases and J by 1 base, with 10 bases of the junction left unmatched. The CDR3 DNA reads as TGCGCCAGCAGTCTCCAAAGGGACTACACATCCTACAATGAGCAGTTCTTC. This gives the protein CASSLQRDYTSYNEQFF.

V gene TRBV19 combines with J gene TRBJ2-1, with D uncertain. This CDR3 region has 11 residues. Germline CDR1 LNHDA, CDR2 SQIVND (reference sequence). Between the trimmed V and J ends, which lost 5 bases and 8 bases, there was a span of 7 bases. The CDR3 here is CASSPPDEQFF. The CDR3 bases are TGTGCCAGTAGTCCCCCGGATGAGCAGTTCTTC.

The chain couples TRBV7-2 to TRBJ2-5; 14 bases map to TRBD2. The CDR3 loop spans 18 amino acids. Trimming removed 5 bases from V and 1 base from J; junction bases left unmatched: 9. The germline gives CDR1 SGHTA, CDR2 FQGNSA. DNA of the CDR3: TGTGCCAGCAGCCCAGGACTAGCGGGGGGCCGACTCCAAGAGACCCAGTACTTC. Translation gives CASSPGLAGGRLQETQYF.

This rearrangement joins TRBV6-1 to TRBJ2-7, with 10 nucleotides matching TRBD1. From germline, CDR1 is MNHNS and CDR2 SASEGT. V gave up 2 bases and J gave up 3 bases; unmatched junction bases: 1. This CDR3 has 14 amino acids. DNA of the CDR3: TGTGCCAGCAGTGAAAGGACAGGGGGCTACGAGCAGTACTTC. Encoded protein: CASSERTGGYEQYF.

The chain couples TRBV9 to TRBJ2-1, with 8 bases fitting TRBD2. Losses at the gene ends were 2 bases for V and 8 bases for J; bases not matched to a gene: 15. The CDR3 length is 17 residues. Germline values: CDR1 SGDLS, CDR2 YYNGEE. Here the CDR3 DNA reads TGTGCCAGCAGCGTTTTACCCGGGACTAGGGAGGGTCATGAGCAGTTCTTC. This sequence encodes CASSVLPGTREGHEQFF.

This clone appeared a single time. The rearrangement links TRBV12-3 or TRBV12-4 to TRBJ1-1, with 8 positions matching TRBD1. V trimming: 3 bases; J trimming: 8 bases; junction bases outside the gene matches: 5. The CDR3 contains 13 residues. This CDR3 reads CASSFQDRAEAFF. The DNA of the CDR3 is TGTGCCAGCAGTTTCCAGGACAGGGCGGAAGCTTTCTTT.

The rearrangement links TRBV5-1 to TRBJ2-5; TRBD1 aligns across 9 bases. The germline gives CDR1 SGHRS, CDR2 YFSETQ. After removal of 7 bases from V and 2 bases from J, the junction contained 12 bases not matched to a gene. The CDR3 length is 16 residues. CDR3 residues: CASSGQGVLEQETQYF. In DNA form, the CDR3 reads TGCGCCAGCTCGGGACAGGGCGTGCTAGAACAAGAGACCCAGTACTTC.

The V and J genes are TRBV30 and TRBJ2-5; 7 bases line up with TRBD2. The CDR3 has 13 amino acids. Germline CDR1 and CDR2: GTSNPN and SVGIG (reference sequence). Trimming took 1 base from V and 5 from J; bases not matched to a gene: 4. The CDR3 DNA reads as TGTGCCTGGAGTGCCGGGACTACGGAGACCCAGTACTTC. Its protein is CAWSAGTTETQYF.

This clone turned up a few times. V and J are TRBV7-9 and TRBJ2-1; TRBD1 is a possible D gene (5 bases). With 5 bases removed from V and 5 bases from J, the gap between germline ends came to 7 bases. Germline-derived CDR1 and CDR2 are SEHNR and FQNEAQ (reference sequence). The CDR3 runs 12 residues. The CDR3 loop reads CASSAQDNEQFF. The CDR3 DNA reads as TGTGCCAGCAGCGCACAGGACAATGAGCAGTTCTTC.